This T cell receptor beta chain is from a study of cytomegalovirus exposure and HLA in healthy donors. Study-wide background: Falling in the Caucasian-associated ancestry cluster were about 80% of about 400 genotyped donors.

At the time of sampling, donors were nominally healthy, though unrecorded immune exposures were likely. The CDR3 contains 14 residues. The ends were cut back, 5 bases at V and 5 bases at J, with 12 bases in the middle. CDR1 is SGHNT and CDR2 is YENEEA in the germline V gene. Both 60 Vbeta primers and 13 Jbeta primers went into the PCR. Authors' methods: Later, an analysis found roughly 80 million unique TCR beta chains, and approximately 10 million of these were shared. Sequenced by immunoSEQ multiplex PCR; TCRdb stores in-frame clones only, minus some. The V and J calls and clone size are taken from that table; D and trimming were inferred from the DNA. The sample consists of roughly 110,000 clones, around 77% of them appearing once. With respect to this clone: Its antigen is still unknown.

Study results and limitations: Data from an earlier analysis indicated that most TCR beta V segments were productive either about 87% or about 30% of the time.

This receptor was identified in a woman aged 25 to 45 in good health and CMV-seropositive. The chain joins TRBV11-3 to TRBJ2-2, with D maybe TRBD1 (5 bases). What was sequenced was PBMCs. CDR3 residues: CASSHQRGTGELFF. The CDR3 bases are TGTGCCAGCAGCCACCAAAGGGGTACCGGGGAGCTGTTTTTT.